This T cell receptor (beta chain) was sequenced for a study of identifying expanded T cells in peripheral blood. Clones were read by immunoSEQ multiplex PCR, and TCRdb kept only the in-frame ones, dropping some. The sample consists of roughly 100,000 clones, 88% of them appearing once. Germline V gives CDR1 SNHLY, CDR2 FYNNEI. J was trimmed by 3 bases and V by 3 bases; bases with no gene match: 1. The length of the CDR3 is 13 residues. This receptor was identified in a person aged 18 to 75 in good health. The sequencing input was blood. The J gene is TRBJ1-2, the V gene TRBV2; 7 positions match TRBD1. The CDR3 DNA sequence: TGTGCCAGCAGTGAGGGGACAGACTATGGCTACACCTTC. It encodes CASSEGTDYGYTF.